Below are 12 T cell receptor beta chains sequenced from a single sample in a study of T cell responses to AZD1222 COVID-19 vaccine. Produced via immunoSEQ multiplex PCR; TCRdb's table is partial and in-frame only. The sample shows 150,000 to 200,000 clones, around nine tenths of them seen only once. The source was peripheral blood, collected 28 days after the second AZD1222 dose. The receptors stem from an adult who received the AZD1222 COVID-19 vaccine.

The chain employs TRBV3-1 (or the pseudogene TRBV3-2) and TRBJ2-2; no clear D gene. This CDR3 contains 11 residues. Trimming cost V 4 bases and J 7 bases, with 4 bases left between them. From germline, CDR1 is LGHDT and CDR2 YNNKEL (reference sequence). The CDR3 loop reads CASSLFGELFF. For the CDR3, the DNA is TGTGCCAGCAGCCTGTTCGGGGAGCTGTTTTTT.

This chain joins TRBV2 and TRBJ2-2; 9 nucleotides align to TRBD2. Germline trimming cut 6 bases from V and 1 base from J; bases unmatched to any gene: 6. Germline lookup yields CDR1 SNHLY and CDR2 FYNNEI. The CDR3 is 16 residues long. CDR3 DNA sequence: TGTGCCAGCAGACGACTAGCGGATGGGAACACCGGGGAGCTGTTTTTT. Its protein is CASRRLADGNTGELFF.

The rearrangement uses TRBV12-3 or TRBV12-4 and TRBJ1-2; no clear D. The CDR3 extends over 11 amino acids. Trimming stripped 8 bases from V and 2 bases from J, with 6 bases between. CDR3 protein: CASAGNYGYTF. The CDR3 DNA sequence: TGTGCCAGCGCAGGCAACTATGGCTACACCTTC.

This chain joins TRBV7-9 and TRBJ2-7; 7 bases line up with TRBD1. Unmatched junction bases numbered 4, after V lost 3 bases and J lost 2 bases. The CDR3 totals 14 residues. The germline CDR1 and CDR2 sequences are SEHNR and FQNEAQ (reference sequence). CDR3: CASSFTGQPYEQYF. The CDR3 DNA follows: TGTGCCAGCAGCTTCACGGGACAGCCCTACGAGCAGTACTTC.

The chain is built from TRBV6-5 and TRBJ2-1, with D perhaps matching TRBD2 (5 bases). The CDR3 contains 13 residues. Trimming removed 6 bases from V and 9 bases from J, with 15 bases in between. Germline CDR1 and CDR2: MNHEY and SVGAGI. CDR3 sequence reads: CASSRLVGSEQFF. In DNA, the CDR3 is TGTGCCAGCAGCCGCCTTGTGGGGAGTGAGCAGTTCTTC.

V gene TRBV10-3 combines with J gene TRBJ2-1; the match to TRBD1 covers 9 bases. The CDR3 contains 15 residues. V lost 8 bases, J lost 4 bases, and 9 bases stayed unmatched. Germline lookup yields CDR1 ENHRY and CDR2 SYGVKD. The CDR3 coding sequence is TGTGCCATCGGAGATACAGGGGGCCCGTACAATGAGCAGTTCTTC. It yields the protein CAIGDTGGPYNEQFF.

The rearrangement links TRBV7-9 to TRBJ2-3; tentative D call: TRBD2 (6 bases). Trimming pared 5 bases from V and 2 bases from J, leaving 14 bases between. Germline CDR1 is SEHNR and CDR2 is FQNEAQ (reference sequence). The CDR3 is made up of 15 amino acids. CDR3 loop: CASSPWGENTDTQYF. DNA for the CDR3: TGTGCCAGCAGCCCCTGGGGGGAGAACACAGATACGCAGTATTTT.

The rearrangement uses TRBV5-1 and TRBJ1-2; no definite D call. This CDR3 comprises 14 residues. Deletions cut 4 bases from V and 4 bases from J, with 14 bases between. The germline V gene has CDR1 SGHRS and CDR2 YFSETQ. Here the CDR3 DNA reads TGCGCCAGCAGCGTAACACACGCCAGCTATGGCTACACCTTC. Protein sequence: CASSVTHASYGYTF.

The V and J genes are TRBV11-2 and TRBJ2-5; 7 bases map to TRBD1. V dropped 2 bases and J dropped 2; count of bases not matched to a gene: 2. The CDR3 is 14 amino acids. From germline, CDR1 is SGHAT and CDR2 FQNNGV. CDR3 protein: CASSLPQGQETQYF. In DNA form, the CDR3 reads TGTGCCAGCAGCTTACCACAGGGGCAAGAGACCCAGTACTTC.

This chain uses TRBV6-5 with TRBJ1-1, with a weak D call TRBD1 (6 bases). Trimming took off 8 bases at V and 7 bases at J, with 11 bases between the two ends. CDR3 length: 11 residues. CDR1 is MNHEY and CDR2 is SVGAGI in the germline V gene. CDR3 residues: CASGGTLEAFF. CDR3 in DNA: TGTGCCAGCGGCGGGACACTTGAAGCTTTCTTT.

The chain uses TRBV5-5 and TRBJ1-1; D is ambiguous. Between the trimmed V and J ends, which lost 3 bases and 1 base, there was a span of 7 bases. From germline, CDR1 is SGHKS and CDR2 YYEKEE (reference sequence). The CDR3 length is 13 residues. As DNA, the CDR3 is TGTGCCAGCAGCTCTCACTGGAACACTGAAGCTTTCTTT. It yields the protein CASSSHWNTEAFF.

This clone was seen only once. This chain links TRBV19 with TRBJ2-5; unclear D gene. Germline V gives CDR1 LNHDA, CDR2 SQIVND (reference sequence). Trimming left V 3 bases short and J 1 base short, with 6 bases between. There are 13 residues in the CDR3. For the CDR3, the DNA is TGTGCCAGTAGTATTAGGCTCCAAGAGACCCAGTACTTC. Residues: CASSIRLQETQYF.